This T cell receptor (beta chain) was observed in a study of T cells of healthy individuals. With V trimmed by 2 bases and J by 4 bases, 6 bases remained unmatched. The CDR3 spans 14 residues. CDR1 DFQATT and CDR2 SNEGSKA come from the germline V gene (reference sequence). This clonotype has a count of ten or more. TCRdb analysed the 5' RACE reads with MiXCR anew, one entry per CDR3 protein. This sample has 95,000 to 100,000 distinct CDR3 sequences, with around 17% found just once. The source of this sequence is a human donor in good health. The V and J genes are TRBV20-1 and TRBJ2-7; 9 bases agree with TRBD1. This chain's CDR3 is CSARFGTGMYEQYF. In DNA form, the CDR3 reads TGCAGTGCTAGATTCGGGACAGGGATGTACGAGCAGTACTTC.